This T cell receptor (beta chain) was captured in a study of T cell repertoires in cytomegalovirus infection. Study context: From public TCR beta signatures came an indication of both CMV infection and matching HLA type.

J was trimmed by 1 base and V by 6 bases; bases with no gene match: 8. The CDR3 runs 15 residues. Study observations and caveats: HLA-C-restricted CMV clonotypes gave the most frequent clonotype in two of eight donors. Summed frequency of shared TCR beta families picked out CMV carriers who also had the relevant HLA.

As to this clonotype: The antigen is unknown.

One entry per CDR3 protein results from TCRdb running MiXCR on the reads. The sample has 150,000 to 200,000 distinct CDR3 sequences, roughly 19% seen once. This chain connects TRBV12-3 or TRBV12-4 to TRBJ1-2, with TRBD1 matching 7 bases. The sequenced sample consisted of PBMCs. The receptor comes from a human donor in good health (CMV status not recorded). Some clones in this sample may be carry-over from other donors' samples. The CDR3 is CASSRGQAVNYGYTF. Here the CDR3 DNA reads TGTGCCAGCAGCCGCGGACAGGCCGTTAACTATGGCTACACCTTC.